The T cell receptor beta chain under discussion was sequenced for a study of cytomegalovirus exposure and HLA in healthy donors. Study summary: An early release of data contained about 85 million unique TCRs, which came from HLA-typed donors.

With 60 Vbeta and 13 Jbeta primers, the PCR was carried out. The protocol was immunoSEQ multiplex PCR, while the TCRdb copy is restricted to in-frame clones and leaves out a portion. The sample includes about 170,000 clones, roughly 80% of them seen just once. This clone appeared a single time. The CDR3 runs to 13 residues. V lost 2 bases, J lost 6 bases, and 7 bases lay in between. CDR1 and CDR2 from the germline V gene are SEHNR and FQNEAQ (reference sequence). This receptor was identified in a female donor in good health and CMV-seronegative. The V gene is TRBV7-9, the J gene TRBJ1-4; D is undetermined. Sequenced: PBMCs. CDR3 protein: CASSLTRDEKLFF. In DNA form, the CDR3 reads TGTGCCAGCAGCTTAACCCGGGATGAAAAACTGTTTTTT.